This T cell receptor beta chain was sequenced for a study of T cell responses to AZD1222 COVID-19 vaccine. As for this clone: Its specificity is not known.

Assay: immunoSEQ multiplex PCR; the TCRdb copy retains only in-frame clones and omits some. The table has some 150,000 clones, about 90% seen once; the top ten hold 2.5% to 3%. Study outcomes and limitations: Clonal diversity was possibly underestimated; the donors were predominantly white British and more often female. Reportedly, nearly half the spike-specific TCRs target unmutated variant regions. Repertoires were sampled only after the peak T cell response. It was only a handful of AZD1222 recipients who were seropositive at baseline.

This CDR3 comprises 13 residues. V was trimmed by 4 bases and J by 10 bases, leaving 12 bases between them. The germline CDR1 and CDR2 sequences are SGDLS and YYNGEE. The sample here was peripheral blood, taken on day 0 of AZD1222 vaccination. J is TRBJ1-6 and V is TRBV9; D is undetermined. The receptor was derived from an adult in good health. CDR3 in amino acids: CASSTTGLSPLHF. Written as DNA, the CDR3 is TGTGCCAGCAGCACAACCGGGCTATCACCCCTCCACTTT.